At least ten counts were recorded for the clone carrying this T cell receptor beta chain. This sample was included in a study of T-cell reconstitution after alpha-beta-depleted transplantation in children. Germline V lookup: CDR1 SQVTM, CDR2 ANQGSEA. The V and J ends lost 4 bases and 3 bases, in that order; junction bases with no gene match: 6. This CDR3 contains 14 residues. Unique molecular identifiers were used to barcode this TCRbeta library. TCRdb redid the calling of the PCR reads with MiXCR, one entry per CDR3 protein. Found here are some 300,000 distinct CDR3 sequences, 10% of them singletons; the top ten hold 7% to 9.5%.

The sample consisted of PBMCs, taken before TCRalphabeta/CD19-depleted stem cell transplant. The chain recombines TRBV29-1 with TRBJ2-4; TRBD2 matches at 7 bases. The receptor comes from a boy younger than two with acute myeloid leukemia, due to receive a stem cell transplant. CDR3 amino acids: CSVAGRLGKNIQYF. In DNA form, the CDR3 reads TGCAGCGTTGCCGGGAGGCTGGGCAAAAACATTCAGTACTTC.